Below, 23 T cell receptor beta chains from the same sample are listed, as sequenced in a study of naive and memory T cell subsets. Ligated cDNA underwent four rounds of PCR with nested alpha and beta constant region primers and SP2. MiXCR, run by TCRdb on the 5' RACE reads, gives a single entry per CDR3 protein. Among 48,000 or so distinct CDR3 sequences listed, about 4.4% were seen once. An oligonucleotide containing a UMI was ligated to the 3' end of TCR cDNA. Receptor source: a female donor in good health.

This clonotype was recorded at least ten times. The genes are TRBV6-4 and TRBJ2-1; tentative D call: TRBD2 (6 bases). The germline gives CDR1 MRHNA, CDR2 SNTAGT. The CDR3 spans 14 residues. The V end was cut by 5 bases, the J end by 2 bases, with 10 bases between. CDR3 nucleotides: TGTGCCAGCAGTAGTAGCGGCGCCTACAATGAGCAGTTCTTC. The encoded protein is CASSSSGAYNEQFF.

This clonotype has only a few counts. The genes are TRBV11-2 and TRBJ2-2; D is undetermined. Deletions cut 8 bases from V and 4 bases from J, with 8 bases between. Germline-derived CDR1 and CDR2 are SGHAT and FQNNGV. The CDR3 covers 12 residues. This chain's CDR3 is CASFAITGELFF. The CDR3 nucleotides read TGTGCCAGCTTCGCAATCACCGGGGAGCTGTTTTTT.

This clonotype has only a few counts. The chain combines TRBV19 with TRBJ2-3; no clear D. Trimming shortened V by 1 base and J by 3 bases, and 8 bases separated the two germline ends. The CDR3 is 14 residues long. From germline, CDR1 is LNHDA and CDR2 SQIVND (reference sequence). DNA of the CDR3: TGTGCCAGTAGTATAGGGGGAACGACAGATACGCAGTATTTT. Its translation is CASSIGGTTDTQYF. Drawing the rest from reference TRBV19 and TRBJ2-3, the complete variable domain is DGGITQSPKYLFRKEGQNVTLSCEQNLNHDAMYWYRQDPGQGLRLIYYSQIVNDFQKGDIAEGYSVSREKKESFPLTVTSAQKNPTAFYLCASSIGGTTDTQYFGPGTRLTVL.

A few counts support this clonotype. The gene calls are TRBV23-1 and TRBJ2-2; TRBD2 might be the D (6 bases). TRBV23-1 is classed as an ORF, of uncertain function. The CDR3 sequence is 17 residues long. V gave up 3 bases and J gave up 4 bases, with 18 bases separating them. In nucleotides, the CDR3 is TGCGCCAGCAGTCAGTCAACTCCGGGACTCAGCACCGGGGAGCTGTTTTTT. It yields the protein CASSQSTPGLSTGELFF.

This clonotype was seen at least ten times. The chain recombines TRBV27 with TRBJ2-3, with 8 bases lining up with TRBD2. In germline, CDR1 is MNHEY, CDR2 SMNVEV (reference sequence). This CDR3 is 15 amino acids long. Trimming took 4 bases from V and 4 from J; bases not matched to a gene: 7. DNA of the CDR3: TGTGCCAGCAGTTCAAGCGGGAGAGGTGCAGATACGCAGTATTTT. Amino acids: CASSSSGRGADTQYF.

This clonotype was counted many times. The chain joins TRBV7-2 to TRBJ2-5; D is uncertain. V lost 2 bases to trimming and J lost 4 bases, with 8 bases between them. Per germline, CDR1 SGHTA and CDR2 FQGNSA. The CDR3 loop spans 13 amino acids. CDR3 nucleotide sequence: TGTGCCAGCAGCTTAATTGTGATAGAGACCCAGTACTTC. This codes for CASSLIVIETQYF.

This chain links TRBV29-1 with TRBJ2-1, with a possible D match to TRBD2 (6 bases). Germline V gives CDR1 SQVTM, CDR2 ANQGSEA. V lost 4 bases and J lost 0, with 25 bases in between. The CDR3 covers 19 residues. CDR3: CSVAGVLKPGMSSYNEQFF. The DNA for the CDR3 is TGCAGCGTTGCGGGGGTTCTGAAACCCGGGATGAGCTCCTACAATGAGCAGTTCTTC.

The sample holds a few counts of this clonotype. This CDR3 is CASSLYYQRDREGDTF. DNA of the CDR3: TGTGCCAGCAGCCTCTACTACCAAAGGGACAGGGAGGGCGACACCTTC. This chain connects TRBV7-2 to TRBJ1-2, with TRBD1 matching over 9 bases. The CDR3 runs 16 residues. Germline CDR1 reads SGHTA; CDR2 reads FQGNSA. J lost 12 bases, V lost 5 bases, and 19 bases had no gene match.

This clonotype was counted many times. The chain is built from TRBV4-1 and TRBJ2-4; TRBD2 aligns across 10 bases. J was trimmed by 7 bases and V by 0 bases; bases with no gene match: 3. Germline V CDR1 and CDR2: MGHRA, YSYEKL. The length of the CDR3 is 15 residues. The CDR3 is CASSQDPAGGNIQYF. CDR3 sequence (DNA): TGCGCCAGCAGCCAAGATCCAGCGGGGGGGAACATTCAGTACTTC.

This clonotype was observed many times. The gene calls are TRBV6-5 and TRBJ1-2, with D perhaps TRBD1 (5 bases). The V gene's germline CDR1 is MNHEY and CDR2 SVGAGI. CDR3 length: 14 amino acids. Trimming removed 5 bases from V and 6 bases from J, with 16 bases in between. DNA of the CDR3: TGTGCCAGCAGTCCCCCCATGGGGCGGGATGGCTACACCTTC. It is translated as CASSPPMGRDGYTF.

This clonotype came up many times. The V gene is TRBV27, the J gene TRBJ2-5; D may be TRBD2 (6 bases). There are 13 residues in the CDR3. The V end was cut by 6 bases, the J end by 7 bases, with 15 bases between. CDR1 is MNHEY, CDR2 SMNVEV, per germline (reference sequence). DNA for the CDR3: TGTGCCAGCAGACTCACCGCGGAGGGGACCCAGTACTTC. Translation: CASRLTAEGTQYF.

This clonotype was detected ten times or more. CDR3 in DNA: TGTGCCAGCAGCCAAAGTGTGGGACCCGCGGCCCTTCGTCAGTACTTC. Its protein product is CASSQSVGPAALRQYF. V usage is TRBV4-2 and J usage is TRBJ2-7, with D perhaps matching TRBD1 or TRBD2 (5 bases each). Germline assignment: CDR1 LGHNA and CDR2 YNFKEQ. This CDR3 contains 16 residues. V was pared by 2 bases and J by 10 bases, with 24 bases between.

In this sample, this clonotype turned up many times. The CDR3, as DNA: TGTGCCACCAGTGATTTCATGTTAGCGGGGCCACGTGAGTTCTTC. This encodes CATSDFMLAGPREFF. The chain carries TRBV24-1 and TRBJ2-1; 8 bases are a match to TRBD2. The CDR3 totals 15 residues. Trimming cost V 1 base and J 14 bases; bases outside gene matches: 12. Per the germline V gene, CDR1 is KGHDR and CDR2 is SFDVKD.

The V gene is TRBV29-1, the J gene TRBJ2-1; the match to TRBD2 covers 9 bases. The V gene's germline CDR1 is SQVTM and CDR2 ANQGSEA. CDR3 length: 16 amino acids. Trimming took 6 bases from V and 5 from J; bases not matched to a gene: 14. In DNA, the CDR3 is TGCAGCGTGGGCAATTTGAGACTAGCGGACCACAATGAGCAGTTCTTC. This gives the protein CSVGNLRLADHNEQFF.

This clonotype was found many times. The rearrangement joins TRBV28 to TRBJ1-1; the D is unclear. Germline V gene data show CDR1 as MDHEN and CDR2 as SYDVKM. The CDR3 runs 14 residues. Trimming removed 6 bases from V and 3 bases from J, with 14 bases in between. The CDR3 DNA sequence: TGTGCCAGCAGCCCCTCCGAGGAATACACTGAAGCTTTCTTT. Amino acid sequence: CASSPSEEYTEAFF.

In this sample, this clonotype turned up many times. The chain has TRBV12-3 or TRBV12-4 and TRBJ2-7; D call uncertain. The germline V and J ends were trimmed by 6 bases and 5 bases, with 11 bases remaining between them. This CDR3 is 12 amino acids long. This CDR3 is CASRGFLHEQYF. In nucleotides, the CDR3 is TGTGCCAGCAGGGGCTTCCTGCACGAGCAGTACTTC.

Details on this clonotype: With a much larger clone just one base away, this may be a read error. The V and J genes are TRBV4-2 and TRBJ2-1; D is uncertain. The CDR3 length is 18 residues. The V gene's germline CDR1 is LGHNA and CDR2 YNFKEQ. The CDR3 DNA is TGTGCCATCAGCCAAGAGCCCAATGGCGCGGAATCCTACAATGAGCAGTTCTTC. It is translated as CAISQEPNGAESYNEQFF.

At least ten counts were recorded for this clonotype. The CDR3 is CAWSRQKSYNEQFF. CDR3 DNA: TGTGCCTGGAGTAGACAGAAATCCTACAATGAGCAGTTCTTC. The V and J genes are TRBV30 and TRBJ2-1; possible D gene TRBD1, 5 bases. The germline gives CDR1 GTSNPN, CDR2 SVGIG (reference sequence). The CDR3 is 14 residues long. V lost 2 bases and J 1 base, leaving 9 bases between the germline ends.

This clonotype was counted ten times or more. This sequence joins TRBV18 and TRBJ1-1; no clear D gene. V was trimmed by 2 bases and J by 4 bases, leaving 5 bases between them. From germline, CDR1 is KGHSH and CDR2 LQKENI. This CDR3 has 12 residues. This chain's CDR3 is CASSPVSTEAFF. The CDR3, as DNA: TGTGCCAGCTCACCAGTATCCACTGAAGCTTTCTTT.

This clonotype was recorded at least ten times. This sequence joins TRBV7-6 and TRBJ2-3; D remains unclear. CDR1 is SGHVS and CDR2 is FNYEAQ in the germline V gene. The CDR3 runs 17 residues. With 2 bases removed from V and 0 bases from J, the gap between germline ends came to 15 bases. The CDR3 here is CASSLSHLISSTDTQYF. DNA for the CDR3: TGTGCCAGCAGCTTATCCCATTTGATTTCTAGCACAGATACGCAGTATTTT. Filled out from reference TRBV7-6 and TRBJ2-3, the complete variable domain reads GAGVSQSPRYKVTKRGQDVALRCDPISGHVSLYWYRQALGQGPEFLTYFNYEAQQDKSGLPNDRFSAERPEGSISTLTIQRTEQRDSAMYRCASSLSHLISSTDTQYFGPGTRLTVL.

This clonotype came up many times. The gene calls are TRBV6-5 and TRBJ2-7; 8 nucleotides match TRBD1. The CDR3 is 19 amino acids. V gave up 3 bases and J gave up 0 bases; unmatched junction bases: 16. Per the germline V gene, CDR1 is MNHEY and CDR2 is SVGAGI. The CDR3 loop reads CASSYYAGTGRSSSYEQYF. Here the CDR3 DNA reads TGTGCCAGCAGTTATTACGCCGGGACAGGAAGATCGAGCTCCTACGAGCAGTACTTC.

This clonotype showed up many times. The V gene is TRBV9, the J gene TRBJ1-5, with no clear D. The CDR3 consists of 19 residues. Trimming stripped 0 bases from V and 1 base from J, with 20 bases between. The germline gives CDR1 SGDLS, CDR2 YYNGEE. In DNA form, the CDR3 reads TGTGCCAGCAGCGTAGCTTCTTGGCCTTTCGCCTTAAGCAATCAGCCCCAGCATTTT. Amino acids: CASSVASWPFALSNQPQHF.

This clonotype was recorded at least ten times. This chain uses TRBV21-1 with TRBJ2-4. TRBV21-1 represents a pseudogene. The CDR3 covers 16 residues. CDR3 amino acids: CASSPHRTAIENIQYF. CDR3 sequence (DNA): TGTGCCAGCAGCCCCCACCGGACGGCAATAGAAAACATTCAGTACTTC.